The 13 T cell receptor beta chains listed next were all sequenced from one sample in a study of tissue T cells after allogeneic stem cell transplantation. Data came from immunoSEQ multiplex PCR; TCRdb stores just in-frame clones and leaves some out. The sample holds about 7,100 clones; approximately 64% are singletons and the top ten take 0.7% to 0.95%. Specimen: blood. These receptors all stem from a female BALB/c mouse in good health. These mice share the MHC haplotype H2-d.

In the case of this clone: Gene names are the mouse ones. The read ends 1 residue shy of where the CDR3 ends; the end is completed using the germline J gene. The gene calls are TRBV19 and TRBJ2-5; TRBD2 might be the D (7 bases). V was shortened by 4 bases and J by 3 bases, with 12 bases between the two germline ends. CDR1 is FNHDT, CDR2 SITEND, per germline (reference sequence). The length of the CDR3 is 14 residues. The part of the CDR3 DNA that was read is TGTGCCAGCAGTCTGTGGGGGGCACAAGACACCCAGTAC. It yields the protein CASSLWGAQDTQY. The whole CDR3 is CASSLWGAQDTQYF. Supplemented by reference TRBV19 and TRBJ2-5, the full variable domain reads GGIITQTPKFLIGQEGQKLTLKCQQNFNHDTMYWYRQDSGKGLRLIYYSITENDLQKGDLSEGYDASREKKSSFSLTVTSAQKNEMAVFLCASSLWGAQDTQYFGPGTRLLVL.

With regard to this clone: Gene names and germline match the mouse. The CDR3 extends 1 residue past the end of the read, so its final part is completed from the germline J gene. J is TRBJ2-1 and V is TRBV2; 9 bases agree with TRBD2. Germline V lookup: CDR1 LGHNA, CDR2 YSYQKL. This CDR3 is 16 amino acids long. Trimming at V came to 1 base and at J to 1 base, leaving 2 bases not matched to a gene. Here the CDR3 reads CASSQALGGNYAEQFF. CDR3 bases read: TGTGCCAGCAGCCAAGCTCTGGGGGGGAACTATGCTGAGCAGTTC.

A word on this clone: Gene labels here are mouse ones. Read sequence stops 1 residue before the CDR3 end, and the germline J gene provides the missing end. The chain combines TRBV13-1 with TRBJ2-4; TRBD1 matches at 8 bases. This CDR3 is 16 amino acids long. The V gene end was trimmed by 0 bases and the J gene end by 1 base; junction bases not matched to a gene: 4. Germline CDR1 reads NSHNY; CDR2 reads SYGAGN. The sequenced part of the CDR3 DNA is TGTGCCAGCAGTGATGGGACAGGGAACCGTCAAAACACCTTGTAC. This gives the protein CASSDGTGNRQNTLY. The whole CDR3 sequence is CASSDGTGNRQNTLYF.

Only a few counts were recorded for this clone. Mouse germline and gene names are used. CDR3 residues: CTCSDRDGNTLYF. The part of the CDR3 DNA that was read is TGCACCTGCAGTGACAGGGACGGAAATACGCTCTAT. V gene TRBV1 combines with J gene TRBJ1-3; maybe TRBD1 (6 bases). The sequence runs out 1 residue before the end of the CDR3; the remainder is reconstructed from the germline J gene. This CDR3 contains 13 residues. Between the trimmed V and J ends, which lost 4 bases and 4 bases, there was a span of 8 bases. From germline, CDR1 is NSQYPW and CDR2 LRSPGD (reference sequence).

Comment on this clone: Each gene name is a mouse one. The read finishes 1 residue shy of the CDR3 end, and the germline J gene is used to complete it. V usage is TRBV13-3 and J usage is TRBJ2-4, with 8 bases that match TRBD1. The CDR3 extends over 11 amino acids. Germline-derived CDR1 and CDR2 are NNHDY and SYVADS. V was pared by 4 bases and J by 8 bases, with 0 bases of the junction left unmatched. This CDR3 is CASSTGGTLYF. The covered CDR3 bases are TGTGCCAGCAGTACAGGGGGCACCTTGTAC.

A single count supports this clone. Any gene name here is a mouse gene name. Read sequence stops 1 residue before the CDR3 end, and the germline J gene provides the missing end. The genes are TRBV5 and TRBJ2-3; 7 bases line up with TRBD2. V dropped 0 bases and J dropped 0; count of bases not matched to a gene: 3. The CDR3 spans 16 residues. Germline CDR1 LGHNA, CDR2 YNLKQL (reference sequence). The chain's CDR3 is CASSQEAGGSAETLYF. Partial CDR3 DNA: TGTGCCAGCAGCCAAGAGGCTGGGGGTAGTGCAGAAACGCTGTAT.

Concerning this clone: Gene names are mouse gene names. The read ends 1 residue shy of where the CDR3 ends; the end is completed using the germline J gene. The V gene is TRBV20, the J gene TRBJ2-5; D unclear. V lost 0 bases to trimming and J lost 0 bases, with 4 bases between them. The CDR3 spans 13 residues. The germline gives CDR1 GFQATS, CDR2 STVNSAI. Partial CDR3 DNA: TGTGGTGCTAGGGAGCACAACCAAGACACCCAGTAC. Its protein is CGAREHNQDTQY. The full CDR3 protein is CGAREHNQDTQYF.

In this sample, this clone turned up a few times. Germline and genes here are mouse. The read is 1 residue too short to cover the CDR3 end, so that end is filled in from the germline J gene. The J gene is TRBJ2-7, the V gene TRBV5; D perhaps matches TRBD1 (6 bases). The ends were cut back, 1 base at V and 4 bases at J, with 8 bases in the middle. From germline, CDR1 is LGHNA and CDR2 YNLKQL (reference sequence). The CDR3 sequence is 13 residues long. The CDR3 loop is CASSQVGQYEQYF. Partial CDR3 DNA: TGTGCCAGCAGCCAAGTGGGACAATATGAACAGTAC.

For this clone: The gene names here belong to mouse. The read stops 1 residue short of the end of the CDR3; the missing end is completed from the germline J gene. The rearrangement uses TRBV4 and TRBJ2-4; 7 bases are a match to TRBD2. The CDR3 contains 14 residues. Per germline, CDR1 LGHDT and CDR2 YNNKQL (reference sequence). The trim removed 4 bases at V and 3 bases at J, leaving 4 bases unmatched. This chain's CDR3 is CASSSNWGQNTLYF. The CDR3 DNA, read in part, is TGTGCCAGCAGCTCCAACTGGGGCCAAAACACCTTGTAC. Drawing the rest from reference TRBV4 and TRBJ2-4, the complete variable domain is ETAVFQTPNYHVTQVGNEVSFNCKQTLGHDTMYWYKQDSKKLLKIMFSYNNKQLIVNETVPRRFSPQSSDKAHLNLRIKSVEPEDSAVYLCASSSNWGQNTLYFGAGTRLSVL.

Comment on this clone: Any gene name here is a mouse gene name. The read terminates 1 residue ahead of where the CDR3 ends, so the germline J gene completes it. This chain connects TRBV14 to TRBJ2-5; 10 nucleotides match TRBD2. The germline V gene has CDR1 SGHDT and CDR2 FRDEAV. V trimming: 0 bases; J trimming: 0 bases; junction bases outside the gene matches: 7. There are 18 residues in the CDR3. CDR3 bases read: TGTGCCAGCAGTTTCTACAGGGGGACTGGGGATAACCAAGACACCCAGTAC. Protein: CASSFYRGTGDNQDTQY. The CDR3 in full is CASSFYRGTGDNQDTQYF.

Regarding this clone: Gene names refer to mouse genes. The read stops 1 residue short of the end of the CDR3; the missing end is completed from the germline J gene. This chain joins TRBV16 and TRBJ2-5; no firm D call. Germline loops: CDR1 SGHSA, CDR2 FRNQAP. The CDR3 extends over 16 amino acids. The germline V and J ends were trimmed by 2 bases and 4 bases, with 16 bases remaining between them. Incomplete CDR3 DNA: TGTGCAAGCAGCTTAAGGCAGGTGGATGAAGAAGACACCCAGTAC. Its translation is CASSLRQVDEEDTQY. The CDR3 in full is CASSLRQVDEEDTQYF.

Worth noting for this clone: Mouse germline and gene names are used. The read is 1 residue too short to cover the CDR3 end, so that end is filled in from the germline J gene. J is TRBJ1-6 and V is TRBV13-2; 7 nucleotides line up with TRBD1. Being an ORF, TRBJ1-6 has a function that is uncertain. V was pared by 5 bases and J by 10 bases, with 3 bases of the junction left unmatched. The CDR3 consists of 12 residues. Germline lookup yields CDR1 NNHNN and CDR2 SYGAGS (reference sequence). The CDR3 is CASGQGESPLYF. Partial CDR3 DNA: TGTGCCAGCGGCCAGGGGGAATCGCCCCTCTAC.

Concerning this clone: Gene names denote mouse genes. The covered CDR3 bases are TGTGCCAGCAGTTTTGAGGTTAACTATGCTGAGCAGTTC. This sequence encodes CASSFEVNYAEQF. The CDR3 reads in full as CASSFEVNYAEQFF. This chain joins TRBV14 and TRBJ2-1, with D unresolved. The CDR3 is cut off 1 residue early in the read; its end comes from the germline J gene. The CDR3 covers 14 residues. The V gene lost 2 bases and the J gene lost 0 bases, with 6 bases spanning the gap. CDR1 is SGHDT and CDR2 is FRDEAV in the germline V gene.